Shown below are 22 T cell receptor beta chains from a single sample sequenced in a study of blood T cell repertoires in COVID-19. Here immunoSEQ multiplex PCR was the method, and the copy in TCRdb shows in-frame clones only, minus some. The table has under 300,000 clones, 84% seen once; the top ten hold 2% to 2.5%. Sequencing was done on a sample of peripheral blood. These TCRs come from a man aged 40-50 years who had recovered from COVID-19.

In this sample, this clone turned up once. The gene calls are TRBV29-1 and TRBJ2-1, with D unresolved. Germline lookup yields CDR1 SQVTM and CDR2 ANQGSEA. CDR3 length equals 14 residues. Deletions cut 3 bases from V and 0 bases from J, with 9 bases between. The CDR3 nucleotides are TGCAGCGTTGACAAACTGAGCTCCTACAATGAGCAGTTCTTC. This translates into CSVDKLSSYNEQFF.

V and J are TRBV19 and TRBJ2-3; 10 bases agree with TRBD2. The trim removed 5 bases at V and 0 bases at J, leaving 5 bases unmatched. The germline CDR1 and CDR2 sequences are LNHDA and SQIVND (reference sequence). The CDR3 is 16 residues long. DNA for the CDR3: TGTGCCAGTAGTCCCGGGACTAGCGCTAGCACAGATACGCAGTATTTT. Its translation: CASSPGTSASTDTQYF. The full variable domain, completed using reference TRBV19 and TRBJ2-3, is DGGITQSPKYLFRKEGQNVTLSCEQNLNHDAMYWYRQDPGQGLRLIYYSQIVNDFQKGDIAEGYSVSREKKESFPLTVTSAQKNPTAFYLCASSPGTSASTDTQYFGPGTRLTVL.

This sequence joins TRBV6-5 and TRBJ1-3; the D is unclear. CDR1 and CDR2 from the germline V gene are MNHEY and SVGAGI. The CDR3 contains 15 residues. The V end was cut by 6 bases, the J end by 4 bases, with 16 bases between. Written as DNA, the CDR3 is TGTGCCAGCAGCGCTGGACCTGGAGGGGGAAACACCATATATTTT. It codes for CASSAGPGGGNTIYF.

The chain carries TRBV9 and TRBJ2-4; TRBD1 agrees at 9 bases. V dropped 4 bases and J dropped 10; count of bases not matched to a gene: 18. This CDR3 is 17 amino acids long. Germline CDR1 SGDLS, CDR2 YYNGEE. The CDR3 sequence: CASSPRGGTRDREIQYF. In DNA form, the CDR3 reads TGTGCCAGCAGCCCGAGAGGGGGGACCCGGGACAGGGAAATTCAGTACTTC. Variable domain in full (rest from reference TRBV9 and TRBJ2-4): DSGVTQTPKHLITATGQRVTLRCSPRSGDLSVYWYQQSLDQGLQFLIQYYNGEERAKGNILERFSAQQFPDLHSELNLSSLELGDSALYFCASSPRGGTRDREIQYFGAGTRLSVL.

The genes are TRBV7-9 and TRBJ1-4; 7 positions agree with TRBD1. The CDR3 runs 15 residues. Germline loops: CDR1 SEHNR, CDR2 FQNEAQ (reference sequence). The V segment lost 1 base and the J segment 7 bases; nucleotides outside the gene matches: 6. For the CDR3, the DNA is TGTGCCAGCAGCTTAGTCAAGGGGGCTTCTGAAAAACTGTTTTTT. Protein sequence: CASSLVKGASEKLFF.

V and J are TRBV15 and TRBJ2-5, with TRBD1 matching over 9 bases. Germline CDR1 LNHNV, CDR2 YYDKDF (reference sequence). The CDR3 runs 14 residues. Trimming at V came to 4 bases and at J to 5 bases, leaving 5 bases not matched to a gene. CDR3 loop: CATSKTGGLETQYF. CDR3 in DNA: TGTGCCACCAGCAAGACAGGGGGATTGGAGACCCAGTACTTC.

This clone occurred once. J is TRBJ2-3 and V is TRBV18, with 8 bases identical to TRBD1. CDR1 and CDR2 from the germline V gene are KGHSH and LQKENI. The CDR3 runs 18 residues. Losses at the gene ends were 4 bases for V and 2 bases for J; bases not matched to a gene: 14. DNA for the CDR3: TGTGCCAGCTCACGAGGGCCGGGACAGGCCGCTAACACAGATACGCAGTATTTT. It translates to CASSRGPGQAANTDTQYF.

The rearrangement uses TRBV2 and TRBJ1-2; tentative D call: TRBD1 (6 bases). Trimming shortened V by 2 bases and J by 8 bases, and 12 bases separated the two germline ends. The length of the CDR3 is 13 residues. Germline V lookup: CDR1 SNHLY, CDR2 FYNNEI. The CDR3 is CASSENLQGGYTF. The CDR3 DNA follows: TGTGCCAGCAGTGAAAATCTTCAGGGGGGCTACACCTTC.

V gene TRBV20-1 combines with J gene TRBJ2-7; perhaps TRBD1 as D (6 bases). CDR1 and CDR2 (germline): DFQATT, SNEGSKA (reference sequence). The length of the CDR3 is 15 residues. V gave up 3 bases and J gave up 0 bases, with 15 bases separating them. The CDR3 DNA follows: TGCAGTGCTAGTCAGACAGGACCCCACTCCTACGAGCAGTACTTC. This codes for CSASQTGPHSYEQYF.

This sequence joins TRBV5-5 and TRBJ1-4; D might be TRBD1 (5 bases). The CDR3 covers 14 residues. Germline CDR1 reads SGHKS; CDR2 reads YYEKEE (reference sequence). V lost 3 bases and J 4 bases, leaving 10 bases between the germline ends. The CDR3 protein is CASSSGGINEKLFF. The CDR3 coding sequence is TGTGCCAGCAGCTCCGGGGGGATTAATGAAAAACTGTTTTTT.

The CDR3 coding sequence is TGTGCCAGCAGTTTATCTCAGGATTCACCCCTCCACTTT. Its translation is CASSLSQDSPLHF. The chain links TRBV12-3 or TRBV12-4 to TRBJ1-6, with D uncertain. The CDR3 spans 13 residues. V was trimmed by 2 bases and J by 8 bases, leaving 7 bases between them.

This CDR3 is CASSALKGYADTQYF. The DNA for the CDR3 is TGTGCCAGCAGCGCCTTGAAGGGGTACGCAGATACGCAGTATTTT. V is TRBV9 and J is TRBJ2-3, with D tentatively TRBD1 (5 bases). V was pared by 3 bases and J by 4 bases, with 15 bases between. This CDR3 is built from 15 residues. The germline CDR1 and CDR2 sequences are SGDLS and YYNGEE.

The chain uses TRBV3-1 (or the pseudogene TRBV3-2) and TRBJ1-2, with D tentatively TRBD1 (5 bases). From germline, CDR1 is LGHDT and CDR2 YNNKEL (reference sequence). V was clipped by 0 bases and J by 5 bases, with 19 bases between them. The CDR3 has 17 amino acids. The CDR3 protein is CASSQDAGGWGGYGYTF. CDR3 DNA sequence: TGTGCCAGCAGCCAAGATGCGGGGGGTTGGGGAGGGTATGGCTACACCTTC.

The chain employs TRBV10-2 and TRBJ1-4; D is ambiguous. Germline values: CDR1 WSHSY, CDR2 SAAADI. This CDR3 spans 14 amino acids. Trimming took 6 bases from V and 9 from J, leaving 17 bases between them. The chain's CDR3 is CASSGAGSGKKLFF. CDR3 DNA sequence: TGCGCCAGCAGCGGAGCGGGATCTGGGAAAAAACTGTTTTTT.

The V gene is TRBV9, the J gene TRBJ2-1; possibly TRBD2 for D (6 bases). The CDR3 covers 12 residues. Germline assignment: CDR1 SGDLS and CDR2 YYNGEE. Between the trimmed V and J ends, which lost 4 bases and 13 bases, there was a span of 15 bases. The CDR3 DNA is TGTGCCAGCAGCCCGCGGGGAGTAAGACAGTTCTTC. Translated, it gives CASSPRGVRQFF.

In its sample, this clone was seen once. The V call is TRBV6-2 or TRBV6-3, the J call TRBJ2-1, with D perhaps matching TRBD2 (7 bases). V was pared by 6 bases and J by 5 bases, with 20 bases between. Germline loops: CDR1 MNHEY, CDR2 SVGEGT. The CDR3 runs 16 residues. The CDR3 DNA reads as TGTGCCAGCAGCCGGCTGGGGGCTAGCGGCCACAATGAGCAGTTCTTC. Translating gives CASSRLGASGHNEQFF.

This chain joins TRBV19 and TRBJ1-5; 8 bases match TRBD1. CDR3 length: 15 residues. V dropped 3 bases and J dropped 0; count of bases not matched to a gene: 1. The germline CDR1 and CDR2 sequences are LNHDA and SQIVND (reference sequence). DNA for the CDR3: TGTGCCAGTAGTATGACAGGGGATAGCAATCAGCCCCAGCATTTT. Amino acids: CASSMTGDSNQPQHF. The whole variable domain, filled in from reference TRBV19 and TRBJ1-5, reads DGGITQSPKYLFRKEGQNVTLSCEQNLNHDAMYWYRQDPGQGLRLIYYSQIVNDFQKGDIAEGYSVSREKKESFPLTVTSAQKNPTAFYLCASSMTGDSNQPQHFGDGTRLSIL.

V and J are TRBV5-8 and TRBJ1-2, with 7 bases lining up with TRBD1. The CDR3 length is 13 residues. After removal of 4 bases from V and 8 bases from J, the junction contained 8 bases not matched to a gene. Per germline, CDR1 SGHTS and CDR2 YDEGEE. CDR3 loop: CASSPDRDSGYTF. The CDR3 DNA sequence: TGTGCCAGCAGCCCGGACCGGGACAGCGGCTACACCTTC.

In this sample, this clone turned up once. The rearrangement links TRBV6-2 or TRBV6-3 to TRBJ2-5, with 8 bases identical to TRBD2. Germline trimming cut 5 bases from V and 5 bases from J; bases unmatched to any gene: 4. Germline V gene lookup returns CDR1 MNHEY and CDR2 SVGEGT. CDR3 length equals 13 residues. CDR3 residues: CASSGLARETQYF. As DNA, the CDR3 is TGTGCCAGCAGTGGACTAGCCCGGGAGACCCAGTACTTC.

The CDR3 nucleotides are TGCGCCAGCAGCCAAGACAGGGCAGAGAATGAAAAACTGTTTTTT. Amino acids: CASSQDRAENEKLFF. This chain joins TRBV4-3 and TRBJ1-4; possible D gene TRBD1, 5 bases. CDR1 LGHNA and CDR2 YSLEER come from the germline V gene. V gave up 0 bases and J gave up 5 bases, with 10 bases separating them. This CDR3 is built from 15 residues.

The chain joins TRBV5-8 to TRBJ2-1; perhaps TRBD2 as D (6 bases). The V end was cut by 4 bases, the J end by 1 base, with 15 bases between. The CDR3 runs to 16 residues. Germline V gene lookup returns CDR1 SGHTS and CDR2 YDEGEE. CDR3: CASSPGLGGSYNEQFF. CDR3 nucleotides: TGTGCCAGCAGCCCGGGGCTGGGGGGATCCTACAATGAGCAGTTCTTC.

V and J are TRBV13 and TRBJ1-2; the match to TRBD1 covers 7 bases. Germline loops: CDR1 PRHDT, CDR2 FYEKMQ (reference sequence). The CDR3 contains 15 residues. The junction had 8 bases not matched to a gene; V was cut back by 5 bases and J by 2 bases. The CDR3 DNA reads as TGTGCCAGCAGCCTTGGGGGACAGACCAACTATGGCTACACCTTC. Its protein product is CASSLGGQTNYGYTF.